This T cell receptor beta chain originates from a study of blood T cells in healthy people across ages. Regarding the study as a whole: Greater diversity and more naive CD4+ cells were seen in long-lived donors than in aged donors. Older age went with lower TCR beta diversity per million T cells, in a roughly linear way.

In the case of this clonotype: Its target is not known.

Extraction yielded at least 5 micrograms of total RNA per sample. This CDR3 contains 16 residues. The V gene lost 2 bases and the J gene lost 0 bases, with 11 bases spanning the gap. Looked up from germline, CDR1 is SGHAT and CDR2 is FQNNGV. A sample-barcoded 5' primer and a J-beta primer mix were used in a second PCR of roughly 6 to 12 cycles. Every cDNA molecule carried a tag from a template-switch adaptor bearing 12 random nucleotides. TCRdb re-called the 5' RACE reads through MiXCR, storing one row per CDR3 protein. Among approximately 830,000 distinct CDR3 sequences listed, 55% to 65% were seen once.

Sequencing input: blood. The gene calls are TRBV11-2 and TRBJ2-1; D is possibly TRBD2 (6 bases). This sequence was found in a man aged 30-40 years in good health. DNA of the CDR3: TGTGCCAGCAGCTTAACCCGGGACTCCTCCTACAATGAGCAGTTCTTC. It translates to CASSLTRDSSYNEQFF.